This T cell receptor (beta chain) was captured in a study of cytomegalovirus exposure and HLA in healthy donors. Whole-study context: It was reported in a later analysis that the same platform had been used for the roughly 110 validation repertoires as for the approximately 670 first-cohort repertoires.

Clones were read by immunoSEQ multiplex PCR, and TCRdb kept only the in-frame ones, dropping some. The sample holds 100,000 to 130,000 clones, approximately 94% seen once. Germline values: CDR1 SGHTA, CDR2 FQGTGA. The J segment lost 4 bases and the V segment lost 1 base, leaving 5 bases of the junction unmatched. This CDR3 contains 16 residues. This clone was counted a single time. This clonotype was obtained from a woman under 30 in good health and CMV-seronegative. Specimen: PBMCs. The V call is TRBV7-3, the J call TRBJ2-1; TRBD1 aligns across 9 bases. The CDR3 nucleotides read TGTGCCAGCAGCTTAAATGGGGGACAGGGATACAATGAGCAGTTCTTC. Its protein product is CASSLNGGQGYNEQFF.